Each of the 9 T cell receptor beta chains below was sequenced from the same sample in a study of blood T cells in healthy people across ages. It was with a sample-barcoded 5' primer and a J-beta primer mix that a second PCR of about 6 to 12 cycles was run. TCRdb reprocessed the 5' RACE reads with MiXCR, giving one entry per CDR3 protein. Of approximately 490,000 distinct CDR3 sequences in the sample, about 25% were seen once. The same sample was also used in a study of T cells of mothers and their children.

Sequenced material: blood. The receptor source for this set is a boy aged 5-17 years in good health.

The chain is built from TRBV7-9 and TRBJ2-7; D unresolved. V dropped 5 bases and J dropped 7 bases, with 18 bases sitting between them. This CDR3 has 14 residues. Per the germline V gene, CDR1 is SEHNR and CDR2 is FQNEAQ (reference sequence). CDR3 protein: CASSPPGPIWEQYF. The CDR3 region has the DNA TGTGCCAGCAGCCCTCCCGGGCCGATATGGGAGCAGTACTTC.

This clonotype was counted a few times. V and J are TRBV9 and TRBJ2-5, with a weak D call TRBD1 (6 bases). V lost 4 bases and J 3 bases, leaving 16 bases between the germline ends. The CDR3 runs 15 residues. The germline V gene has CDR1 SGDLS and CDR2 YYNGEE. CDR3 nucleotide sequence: TGTGCCAGCAGCCTTCTAGCAGGGGTGAAAGAGACCCAGTACTTC. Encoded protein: CASSLLAGVKETQYF. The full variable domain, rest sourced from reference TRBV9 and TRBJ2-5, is DSGVTQTPKHLITATGQRVTLRCSPRSGDLSVYWYQQSLDQGLQFLIQYYNGEERAKGNILERFSAQQFPDLHSELNLSSLELGDSALYFCASSLLAGVKETQYFGPGTRLLVL.

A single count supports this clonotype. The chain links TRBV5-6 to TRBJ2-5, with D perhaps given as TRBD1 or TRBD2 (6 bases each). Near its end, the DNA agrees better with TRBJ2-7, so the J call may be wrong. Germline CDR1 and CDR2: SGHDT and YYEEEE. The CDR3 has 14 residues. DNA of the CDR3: TGTGCCAGCAGCTTGAGGGGGGCTCGCTACGAGCAGTACTTC. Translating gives CASSLRGARYEQYF.

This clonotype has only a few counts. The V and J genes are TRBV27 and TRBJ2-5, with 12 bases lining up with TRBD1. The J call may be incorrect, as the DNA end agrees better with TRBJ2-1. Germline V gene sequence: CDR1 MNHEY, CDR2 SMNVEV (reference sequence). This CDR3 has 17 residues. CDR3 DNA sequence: TGTGCCAGCAGTCCTAATTTCCGGGACAGGGGGCGAAATGAGCAGTTCTTC. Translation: CASSPNFRDRGRNEQFF.

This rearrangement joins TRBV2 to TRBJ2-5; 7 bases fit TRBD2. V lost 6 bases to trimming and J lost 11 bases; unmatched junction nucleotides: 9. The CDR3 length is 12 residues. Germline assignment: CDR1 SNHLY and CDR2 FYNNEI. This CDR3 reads CASRRGEGGQYF. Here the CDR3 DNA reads TGTGCCAGCAGGAGGGGCGAGGGAGGGCAGTACTTC. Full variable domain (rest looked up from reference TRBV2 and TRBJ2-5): EPEVTQTPSHQVTQMGQEVILRCVPISNHLYFYWYRQILGQKVEFLVSFYNNEISEKSEIFDDQFSVERPDGSNFTLKIRSTKLEDSAMYFCASRRGEGGQYFGPGTRLLVL.

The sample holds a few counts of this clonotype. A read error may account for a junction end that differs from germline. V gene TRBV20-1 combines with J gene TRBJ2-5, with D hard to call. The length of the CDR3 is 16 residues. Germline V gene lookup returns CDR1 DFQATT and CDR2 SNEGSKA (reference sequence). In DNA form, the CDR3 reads TGCAGTGCTAGATTTACGCACTCCTGGTACCAAGAGACCCGGTACTTC. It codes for CSARFTHSWYQETRYF.

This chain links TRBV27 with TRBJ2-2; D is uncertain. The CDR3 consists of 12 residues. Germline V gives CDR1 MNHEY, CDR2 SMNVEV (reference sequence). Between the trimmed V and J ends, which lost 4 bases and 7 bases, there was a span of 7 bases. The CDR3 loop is CASSYGVGELFF. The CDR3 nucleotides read TGTGCCAGCAGTTATGGAGTCGGGGAGCTGTTTTTT.

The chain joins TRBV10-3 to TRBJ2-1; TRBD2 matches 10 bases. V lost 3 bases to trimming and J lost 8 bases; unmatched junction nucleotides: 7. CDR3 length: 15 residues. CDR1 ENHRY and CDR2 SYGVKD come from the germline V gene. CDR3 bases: TGTGCCATCAGTGATTTGAGCGGGAGGGCCCATGAGCAGTTCTTC. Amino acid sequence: CAISDLSGRAHEQFF.

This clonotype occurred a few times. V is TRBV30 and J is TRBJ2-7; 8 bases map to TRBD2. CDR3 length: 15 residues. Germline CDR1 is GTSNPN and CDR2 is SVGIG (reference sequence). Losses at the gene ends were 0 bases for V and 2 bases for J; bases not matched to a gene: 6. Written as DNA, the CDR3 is TGTGCCTGGAGTGTACTTCCCGGGGGGGCCTACGAGCAGTACTTC. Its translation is CAWSVLPGGAYEQYF.